The clone carrying this T cell receptor (beta chain) was recorded a few times. Produced via immunoSEQ multiplex PCR; TCRdb's table is partial and in-frame only. This sample yields approximately 150,000 clones, of which approximately 88% are seen a single time; roughly 4.4% belongs to the top ten. This entry belongs to a study of blood T cell repertoires in COVID-19. Germline-derived CDR1 and CDR2 are SGHDT and YYEEEE. CDR3 length: 15 amino acids. The trim removed 3 bases at V and 0 bases at J, leaving 4 bases unmatched. The sequence was obtained from a human donor in a cohort sampled during active COVID-19. The J gene is TRBJ2-3, the V gene TRBV5-6; 7 bases align to TRBD1. Source material: peripheral blood. CDR3 sequence: CASSSGTVSTDTQYF. The CDR3, as DNA: TGTGCCAGCAGCTCGGGGACAGTAAGCACAGATACGCAGTATTTT.